There are a few counts of the clone carrying this TCR beta chain. Its target is unknown. The germline V and J ends were trimmed by 5 bases and 8 bases, with 15 bases remaining between them. Per germline, CDR1 SGHVS and CDR2 FNYEAQ. The CDR3 spans 13 residues. This specimen belongs to a study of cytomegalovirus exposure and HLA in healthy donors. Study-level information: Most donors, more than 80% of 350 to 450 genotyped, fell in the Caucasian-associated ancestry cluster.

PCR was performed using 60 Vbeta and 13 Jbeta primers. This table comes from immunoSEQ multiplex PCR, and its TCRdb copy is limited to in-frame clones, with some not included. The table records about 180,000 clones, 82% of them present only once. Overall study findings and caveats: Researchers reported in a later analysis that common viral pathogens appeared linked to several top clusters.

The chain has TRBV7-6 and TRBJ1-2; no firm D call. The source is a man in his forties or fifties in good health and CMV-seronegative. Specimen: PBMCs. The CDR3 nucleotides read TGTGCCAGCAGCCCCGCGGTGAGCGGAGGCTACACCTTC. It yields the protein CASSPAVSGGYTF.